This T cell receptor (beta chain) comes out of a study of blood T cells in healthy people across ages. This clonotype was counted between two and nine times. The antigen is not known. Combining a sample-barcoded 5' primer with a J-beta primer mix, a second PCR ran for about 7 to 11 cycles. TCRdb reprocessed the 5' RACE reads with MiXCR, giving one entry per CDR3 protein. The table lists some 800,000 distinct CDR3 sequences, approximately 48% of them singletons, with around 18% in the top ten. V was clipped by 5 bases and J by 5 bases; unmatched bases: 6. This CDR3 spans 14 amino acids. Study results and limitations: CMV status of donors was unknown, possibly confounding expanded clonotype changes. Any conclusive comparison of naive versus antigen-experienced cells was prevented by using unsorted PBMCs. Estimates of diversity drawn from one million T cells were considered underestimates.

The source is a man aged 55 to 69 in good health. Sequences were obtained from blood. This rearrangement joins TRBV12-3 or TRBV12-4 to TRBJ1-2, with 9 bases lining up with TRBD1. DNA for the CDR3: TGTGCCAGCAGTAACAGGGGGCTACGTTATGGCTACACCTTC. Translated, it gives CASSNRGLRYGYTF.